This T cell receptor (beta chain) was recovered during a study of CD8 T cells in Susac syndrome. RNA amounts of roughly 0.45 to 1 ug underwent reverse transcription with random hexamers. TCR beta CDR3 was amplified by immunoSEQ multiplex PCR. This amplification extended across 54 Vbeta and 13 Jbeta segments. TCRdb analysed the immunoSEQ multiplex PCR reads with MiXCR anew, one entry per CDR3 protein. The table includes some 260,000 distinct CDR3 sequences, 70% to 90% detected once. Trimming shortened V by 0 bases and J by 4 bases, and 10 bases separated the two germline ends. CDR3 length: 14 residues. The germline CDR1 and CDR2 sequences are LGHDT and YNNKEL (reference sequence). The authors carried out high-throughput sequencing of TCR beta. They applied it to CD8+ and CD4+ T cells obtained from blood.

The chain employs TRBV3-1 and TRBJ2-7; D uncertain. The source of this sequence is a human donor with multiple sclerosis. Material for sequencing was CD8+ T cells from PBMCs. The CDR3 loop is CASSQEITGYEQYF. The DNA for the CDR3 is TGTGCCAGCAGCCAAGAAATTACTGGATACGAGCAGTACTTC.